This T cell receptor (beta chain) derives from a study of blood T cell repertoires in COVID-19. About the research overall: Collection of acute and convalescent COVID-19 samples took place in the United States, Italy and Spain.

Participants came from some 23 US areas, aged about 18 to 90 years. Under the authors' procedure: Quantification of nucleated cells was approximated via reference gene primer amplification. Libraries were prepared by immunoSEQ multiplex PCR; TCRdb keeps only in-frame clonotypes and omits some of them. V, J and clone size reflect that table, while D and trimming were determined from the DNA. The sample has some 290,000 clones, roughly 88% seen once. This CDR3 is built from 17 residues. Trimming took 5 bases from V and 3 from J; bases not matched to a gene: 11. From germline, CDR1 is SGHVS and CDR2 FQNEAQ.

Sequenced material: PBMCs or T cells enriched from blood (not recorded which). This clonotype originated in a woman aged 40 to 50 with acute COVID-19. V is TRBV7-8 and J is TRBJ2-1; 9 positions match TRBD1. CDR3 DNA sequence: TGTGCCAGCAGCAACCTTAGGGACAGGGTCAGCTACAATGAGCAGTTCTTC. Translation: CASSNLRDRVSYNEQFF.